Given below is one TCR beta chain in context. This may stem from a read error, because a much larger clone lies one nucleotide away. As the template, RNA transcripts were used to amplify TCR beta CDR3 regions. Following a first-round RT-PCR that used HTBI primers, a second-round multiplex PCR was carried out. In TCRdb, the multiplex PCR reads were re-called with MiXCR into one record per CDR3 protein. The table records roughly 480,000 distinct CDR3 sequences, 13% to 15% of them present only once. Germline loops: CDR1 DFQATT, CDR2 SNEGSKA (reference sequence). This CDR3 spans 15 amino acids. V gave up 3 bases and J gave up 0 bases; unmatched junction bases: 5. This specimen belongs to a study of Graves' ophthalmopathy and Graves' hyperthyroidism. What supplied the PBMCs was roughly 10 ml of fresh peripheral blood.

The TCR was taken from a woman younger than 45 with Graves' ophthalmopathy. The chain combines TRBV20-1 with TRBJ1-5; 7 bases are shared with TRBD1. The sample comprised blood. CDR3: CSASRDSYSNQPQHF. CDR3 nucleotides: TGCAGTGCTAGTCGGGACAGCTATAGCAATCAGCCCCAGCATTTT.